The clone carrying this T cell receptor (beta chain) was recorded many times. This sample is part of a study of Graves' ophthalmopathy and Graves' hyperthyroidism. The authors amplified TCR beta CDR3 regions, and they did so from RNA transcripts for repertoire sequencing. Investigators did first-round RT-PCR with HTBI primers, then second-round multiplex PCR. TCRdb independently ran MiXCR on the multiplex PCR reads; one entry per CDR3 protein. The sample carries hundreds of thousands of distinct CDR3 sequences, 20% to 25% recorded once. Enrolled hyperthyroidism patients had a new diagnosis, a duration under 2 months, and an age of 18 to 65. Germline V lookup: CDR1 SGHTA, CDR2 FQGNSA. Deletions cut 5 bases from V and 2 bases from J, with 12 bases between. The CDR3 has 14 amino acids.

The chain employs TRBV7-2 and TRBJ2-5; maybe TRBD1 (5 bases). Sequencing was done on a sample of peripheral blood. The receptor's source is a woman younger than 30 with stable Graves' hyperthyroidism. As DNA, the CDR3 is TGTGCCAGCAGCCCTCAGGGATTACAAGAGACCCAGTACTTC. Protein product: CASSPQGLQETQYF. The full variable domain, in which reference TRBV7-2 and TRBJ2-5 provide the parts outside the CDR3, is GAGVSQSPSNKVTEKGKDVELRCDPISGHTALYWYRQSLGQGLEFLIYFQGNSAPDKSGLPSDRFSAERTGGSVSTLTIQRTQQEDSAVYLCASSPQGLQETQYFGPGTRLLVL.